These 20 T cell receptor beta chains share one sample of origin, sequenced in a study of blood T cells in healthy people across ages. Then a second PCR, running about 7 to 11 cycles, was carried out with a sample-barcoded 5' primer and a J-beta primer mix. One entry per CDR3 protein results from TCRdb running MiXCR on the 5' RACE reads. The sample shows 1,300,000 or so distinct CDR3 sequences, 59% of them seen only once. Sequences were obtained from blood. The receptors originated from a man between 18 and 35 years old in good health.

The chain has TRBV12-3 or TRBV12-4 and TRBJ2-7, with D perhaps TRBD2 (6 bases). The CDR3 contains 14 residues. The V end lost 3 bases, the J end lost 3 bases, and 12 bases lay between the germline ends. For the CDR3, the DNA is TGTGCCAGCAGTTTGGAGGGACTCCACTACGAGCAGTACTTC. This translates into CASSLEGLHYEQYF.

This chain uses TRBV28 with TRBJ2-5, with D possibly being TRBD1 (6 bases). The J call may be faulty, since TRBJ2-7 better matches the DNA end. Germline lookup yields CDR1 MDHEN and CDR2 SYDVKM. The CDR3 covers 12 residues. The DNA for the CDR3 is TGTGCCAGCAAGACAGGTTCGTACGAGCAGTACTTC. Translation: CASKTGSYEQYF.

J is TRBJ1-2 and V is TRBV30; D unclear. The CDR3 is made up of 13 amino acids. CDR1 is GTSNPN, CDR2 SVGIG, per germline (reference sequence). V dropped 4 bases and J dropped 2 bases, with 11 bases sitting between them. DNA of the CDR3: TGTGCCTGGACCCAGAAAGCGAACTATGGCTACACCTTC. Its translation is CAWTQKANYGYTF.

This clonotype was counted a few times. J is TRBJ2-7 and V is TRBV12-3 or TRBV12-4; 9 bases are shared with TRBD1. The CDR3 covers 13 residues. The junction had 6 bases not matched to a gene; V was cut back by 10 bases and J by 2 bases. Here the CDR3 reads CAISHRGPYEQYF. DNA of the CDR3: TGTGCCATCAGCCACAGGGGGCCCTACGAGCAGTACTTC.

This clonotype appeared once. The V call is TRBV4-1, the J call TRBJ2-2; D gene uncertain. V gave up 0 bases and J gave up 4 bases, with 6 bases separating them. The CDR3 length is 14 residues. Germline CDR1 MGHRA, CDR2 YSYEKL. The CDR3 loop is CASSQDAATGELFF. CDR3 in DNA: TGCGCCAGCAGCCAAGATGCTGCCACCGGGGAGCTGTTTTTT.

The rearrangement uses TRBV2 and TRBJ2-2; 9 bases fit TRBD2. This CDR3 spans 15 amino acids. Per the germline V gene, CDR1 is SNHLY and CDR2 is FYNNEI. With 0 bases clipped from V and 5 bases from J, the junction kept 1 base outside the gene matches. The CDR3 spells CASSEALAGTGELFF. In nucleotides, the CDR3 is TGTGCCAGCAGTGAAGCCCTAGCGGGGACCGGGGAGCTGTTTTTT.

Concerning this clonotype itself: A read error may produce the germline difference seen at one junction end. The chain carries TRBV20-1 and TRBJ1-2; TRBD1 agrees at 7 bases. The CDR3 is 18 amino acids. Germline CDR1 and CDR2: DFQATT and SNEGSKA (reference sequence). CDR3 nucleotide sequence: TGCAGTGCCAGAGCCGAGACAGGGAACCTTGTCACTGACTATGGCTACACCTTC. Translated: CSARAETGNLVTDYGYTF.

This clonotype was seen more than once but under ten times. V gene TRBV29-1 combines with J gene TRBJ2-7, with TRBD2 as a possible D gene (5 bases). CDR1 and CDR2 (germline): SQVTM, ANQGSEA. V lost 2 bases and J 6 bases, leaving 20 bases between the germline ends. The CDR3 runs to 15 residues. The CDR3: CSVERVGAEEGEQYF. Written as DNA, the CDR3 is TGCAGCGTTGAAAGGGTAGGAGCCGAAGAGGGCGAGCAGTACTTC.

The chain combines TRBV28 with TRBJ2-1; D gene ambiguous. Between the trimmed V and J ends, which lost 5 bases and 9 bases, there was a span of 14 bases. Per the germline V gene, CDR1 is MDHEN and CDR2 is SYDVKM. CDR3 length equals 13 residues. The CDR3 nucleotides read TGTGCCAGCAGTGGGGAAGTCCCCCCTGAGCAGTTCTTC. The encoded protein is CASSGEVPPEQFF.

The chain uses TRBV15 and TRBJ2-2; D is perhaps TRBD1 (6 bases). The CDR3 has 13 residues. Per germline, CDR1 LNHNV and CDR2 YYDKDF (reference sequence). V lost 9 bases, J lost 7 bases, and 15 bases lay in between. The CDR3 loop is CATQGPEGGELFF. In nucleotides, the CDR3 is TGTGCCACACAGGGACCTGAGGGCGGGGAGCTGTTTTTT.

The J gene is TRBJ2-1, the V gene TRBV29-1; D remains ambiguous. The CDR3 consists of 14 residues. CDR1 is SQVTM, CDR2 ANQGSEA, per germline. Trimming cost V 4 bases and J 5 bases, with 15 bases left between them. CDR3 amino acids: CSVVWADPHNEQFF. The CDR3 coding sequence is TGCAGCGTTGTCTGGGCGGACCCGCACAATGAGCAGTTCTTC.

This clonotype was seen a few times. The chain combines TRBV7-9 with TRBJ2-4; D could derive from TRBD1 or TRBD2 (5 bases each). The closer fit of TRBJ2-5 to the DNA end suggests the J call may be wrong. This CDR3 is 15 amino acids long. Looked up from germline, CDR1 is SEHNR and CDR2 is FQNEAQ (reference sequence). CDR3 amino acids: CASSQTHRGGETQYF. CDR3 DNA sequence: TGTGCCAGCAGCCAAACCCACCGGGGCGGGGAGACCCAGTACTTC.

The chain carries TRBV6-1 and TRBJ2-7; possible D gene TRBD2, 8 bases. The end of the DNA fits TRBJ2-5 better, so the J call may be wrong. Germline CDR1 reads MNHNS; CDR2 reads SASEGT. The CDR3 contains 18 residues. The CDR3 nucleotides are TGTGCCAGCTCCGGGGGGGACTTAAAACAGGGGTCCCAAGAGACCCAGTACTTC. Its translation: CASSGGDLKQGSQETQYF.

V gene TRBV7-7 combines with J gene TRBJ2-5; 10 bases are a match to TRBD1. CDR1 and CDR2 (germline): SSHAT, FNYEAQ (reference sequence). V shed 5 bases and J 5 bases; nucleotides not matched to a gene: 11. The CDR3 totals 16 residues. The CDR3 spells CASSDVGQGGMETQYF. The CDR3 DNA sequence: TGTGCCAGCAGCGACGTAGGACAGGGGGGGATGGAGACCCAGTACTTC. Full variable domain (outside the CDR3, taken from reference TRBV7-7 and TRBJ2-5): GAGVSQSPRYKVTKRGQDVTLRCDPISSHATLYWYQQALGQGPEFLTYFNYEAQPDKSGLPSDRFSAERPEGSISTLTIQRTEQRDSAMYRCASSDVGQGGMETQYFGPGTRLLVL.

The rearrangement joins TRBV27 to TRBJ2-7; D may match TRBD1 or TRBD2 (5 bases each). Germline CDR1 MNHEY, CDR2 SMNVEV (reference sequence). Trimming stripped 2 bases from V and 0 bases from J, with 17 bases between. The CDR3 totals 17 residues. The CDR3: CASSLTFRGPSSYEQYF. As DNA, the CDR3 is TGTGCCAGCAGTTTAACGTTCCGGGGCCCCAGCTCCTACGAGCAGTACTTC.

This chain connects TRBV7-9 to TRBJ2-2; D remains unclear. The CDR3 totals 14 residues. V lost 5 bases and J lost 1, with 8 bases in between. Per germline, CDR1 SEHNR and CDR2 FQNEAQ (reference sequence). This chain's CDR3 is CASSPDGNTGELFF. In DNA, the CDR3 is TGTGCCAGCAGCCCTGACGGGAACACCGGGGAGCTGTTTTTT.

V and J are TRBV29-1 and TRBJ2-2; the match to TRBD1 covers 7 bases. The CDR3 sequence is 13 residues long. V was pared by 8 bases and J by 3 bases, with 6 bases of the junction left unmatched. Germline V lookup: CDR1 SQVTM, CDR2 ANQGSEA. This CDR3 is CSTRQGYTGELFF. CDR3 coding DNA: TGCAGCACTCGACAGGGATACACCGGGGAGCTGTTTTTT.

This clonotype has only a few counts. The V call is TRBV27, the J call TRBJ2-7; 8 nucleotides align to TRBD1. Unmatched junction bases numbered 4, after V lost 3 bases and J lost 3 bases. Germline CDR1 reads MNHEY; CDR2 reads SMNVEV (reference sequence). The CDR3 sequence is 14 residues long. The CDR3 bases are TGTGCCAGCAGTTTTACGGGACAGGTCTACGAGCAGTACTTC. The encoded protein is CASSFTGQVYEQYF.

The chain uses TRBV6-2 or TRBV6-3 and TRBJ2-4; D is perhaps TRBD2 (5 bases). V lost 6 bases and J lost 7, with 13 bases in between. Per germline, CDR1 MNHEY and CDR2 SVGEGT. This CDR3 contains 13 residues. CDR3 protein: CASSITRRNIQYF. The CDR3 DNA is TGTGCCAGCAGCATCACTAGAAGGAACATTCAGTACTTC.

Notes on this clonotype: This may stem from a read error, because a much larger clone lies one nucleotide away. The chain couples TRBV3-1 to TRBJ1-2; the D is unclear. Germline CDR1 reads LGHDT; CDR2 reads YNNKEL (reference sequence). CDR3 length: 14 amino acids. CDR3 nucleotides: TGTGCCAGCAGCAAAGATAGCGGGAAATGTGGCTACACCTTC. Translating gives CASSKDSGKCGYTF. The variable domain in full, with the rest retrieved from reference TRBV3-1 and TRBJ1-2, is DTAVSQTPKYLVTQMGNDKSIKCEQNLGHDTMYWYKQDSKKFLKIMFSYNNKELIINETVPNRFSPKSPDKAHLNLHINSLELGDSAVYFCASSKDSGKCGYTFGSGTRLTVV.